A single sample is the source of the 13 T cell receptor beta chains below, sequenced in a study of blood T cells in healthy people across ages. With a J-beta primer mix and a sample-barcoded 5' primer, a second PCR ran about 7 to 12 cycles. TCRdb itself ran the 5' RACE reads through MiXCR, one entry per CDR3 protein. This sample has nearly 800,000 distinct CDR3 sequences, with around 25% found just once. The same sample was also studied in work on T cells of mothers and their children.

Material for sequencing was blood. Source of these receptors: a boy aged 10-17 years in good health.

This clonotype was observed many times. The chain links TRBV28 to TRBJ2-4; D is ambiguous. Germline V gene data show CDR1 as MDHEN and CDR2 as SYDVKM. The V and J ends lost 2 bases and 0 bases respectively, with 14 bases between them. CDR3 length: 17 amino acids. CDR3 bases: TGTGCCAGCAGTTTAAACAATATTGGAGTAGCCAAAAACATTCAGTACTTC. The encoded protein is CASSLNNIGVAKNIQYF.

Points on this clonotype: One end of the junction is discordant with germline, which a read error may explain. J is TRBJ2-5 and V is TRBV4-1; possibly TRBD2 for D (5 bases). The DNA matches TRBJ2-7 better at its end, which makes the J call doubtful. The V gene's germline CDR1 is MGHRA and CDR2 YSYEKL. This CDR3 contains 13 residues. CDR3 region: CDSSQTSSYEQYF. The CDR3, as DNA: TGCGACAGCAGCCAAACTAGCTCCTACGAGCAGTACTTC.

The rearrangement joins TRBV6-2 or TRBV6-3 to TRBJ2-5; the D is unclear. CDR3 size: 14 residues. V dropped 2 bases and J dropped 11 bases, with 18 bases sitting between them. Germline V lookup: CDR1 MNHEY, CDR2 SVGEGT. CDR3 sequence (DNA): TGTGCCAGCAGTTACCGGTCAGGACCTACGGAGCAGTACTTC. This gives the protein CASSYRSGPTEQYF.

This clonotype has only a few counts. CDR3 sequence: CASSSTVNTGELFF. DNA for the CDR3: TGTGCCAGCAGTAGTACAGTAAACACCGGGGAGCTGTTTTTT. This chain joins TRBV6-5 and TRBJ2-2; D not certain. Trimming removed 5 bases from V and 2 bases from J, with 9 bases in between. Germline CDR1 MNHEY, CDR2 SVGAGI. CDR3 size: 14 residues.

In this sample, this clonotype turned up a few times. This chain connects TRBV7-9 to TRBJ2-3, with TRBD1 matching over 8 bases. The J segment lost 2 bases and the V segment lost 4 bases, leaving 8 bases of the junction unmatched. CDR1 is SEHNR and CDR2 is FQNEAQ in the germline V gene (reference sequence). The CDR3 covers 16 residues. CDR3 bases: TGTGCCAGCAGCTACCTCGACAGGGGATACACAGATACGCAGTATTTT. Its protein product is CASSYLDRGYTDTQYF.

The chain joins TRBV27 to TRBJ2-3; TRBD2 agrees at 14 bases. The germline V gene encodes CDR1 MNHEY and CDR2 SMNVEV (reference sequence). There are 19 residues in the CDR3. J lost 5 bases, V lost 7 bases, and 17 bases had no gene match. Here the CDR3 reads CASNTGTSGSRVFIDTQYF. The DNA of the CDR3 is TGTGCCAGCAATACCGGGACTAGCGGGAGCAGGGTTTTCATAGATACGCAGTATTTT.

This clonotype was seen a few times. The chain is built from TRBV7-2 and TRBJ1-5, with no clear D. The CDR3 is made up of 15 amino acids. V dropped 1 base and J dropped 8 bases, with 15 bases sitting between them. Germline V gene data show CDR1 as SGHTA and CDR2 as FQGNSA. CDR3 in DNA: TGTGCCAGCAGCTTAGTTCCGGAAGGGAAAGAGCCCCAGCATTTT. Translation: CASSLVPEGKEPQHF.

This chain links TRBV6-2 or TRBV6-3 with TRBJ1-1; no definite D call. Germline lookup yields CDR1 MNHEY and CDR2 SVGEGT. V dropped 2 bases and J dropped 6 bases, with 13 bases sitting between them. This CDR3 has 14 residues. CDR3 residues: CASSYGSLLAEAFF. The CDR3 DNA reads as TGTGCCAGCAGTTACGGCAGCCTGCTTGCTGAAGCTTTCTTT.

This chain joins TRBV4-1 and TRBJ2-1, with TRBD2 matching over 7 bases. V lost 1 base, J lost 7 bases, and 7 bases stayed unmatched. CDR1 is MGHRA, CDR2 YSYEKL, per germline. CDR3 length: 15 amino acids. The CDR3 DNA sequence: TGCGCCAGCAGCCAAGGCGTGTCGGGGGGAAATGAGCAGTTCTTC. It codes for CASSQGVSGGNEQFF.

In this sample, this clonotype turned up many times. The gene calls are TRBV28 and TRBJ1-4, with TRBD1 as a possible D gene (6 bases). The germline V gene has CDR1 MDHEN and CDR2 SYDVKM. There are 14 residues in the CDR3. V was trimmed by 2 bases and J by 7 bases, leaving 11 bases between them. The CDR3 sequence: CASSLQGSGEKLFF. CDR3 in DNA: TGTGCCAGCAGTTTACAGGGGTCTGGTGAAAAACTGTTTTTT. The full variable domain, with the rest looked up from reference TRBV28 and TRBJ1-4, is DVKVTQSSRYLVKRTGEKVFLECVQDMDHENMFWYRQDPGLGLRLIYFSYDVKMKEKGDIPEGYSVSREKKERFSLILESASTNQTSMYLCASSLQGSGEKLFFGSGTQLSVL.

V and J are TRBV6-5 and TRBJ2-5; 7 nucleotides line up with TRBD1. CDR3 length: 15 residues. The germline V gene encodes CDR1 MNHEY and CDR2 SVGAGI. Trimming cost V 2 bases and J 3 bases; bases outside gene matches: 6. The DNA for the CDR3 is TGTGCCAGCAGTTACGCCTTCGGGACAGAAGAGACCCAGTACTTC. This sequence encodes CASSYAFGTEETQYF.

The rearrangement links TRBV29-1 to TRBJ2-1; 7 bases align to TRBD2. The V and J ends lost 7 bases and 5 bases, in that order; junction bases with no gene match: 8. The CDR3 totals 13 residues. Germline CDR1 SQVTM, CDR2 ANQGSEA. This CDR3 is CSALNAGDNEQFF. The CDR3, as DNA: TGCAGCGCCCTTAACGCGGGAGACAATGAGCAGTTCTTC.

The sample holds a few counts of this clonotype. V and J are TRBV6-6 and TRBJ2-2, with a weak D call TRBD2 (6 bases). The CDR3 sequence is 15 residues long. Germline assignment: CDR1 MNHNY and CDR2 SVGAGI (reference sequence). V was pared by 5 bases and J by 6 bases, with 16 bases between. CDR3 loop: CASSSGYGVAGELFF. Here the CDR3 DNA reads TGTGCCAGCAGTAGCGGGTATGGCGTCGCCGGGGAGCTGTTTTTT.